The 8 T cell receptor beta chains below were found in one sample sequenced in a study of shared clonotypes between healthy human individuals. Profiled with immunoSEQ multiplex PCR; TCRdb holds only in-frame clones, not every one. Altogether 550,000 to 800,000 clones are present, about 92% being singletons, with the ten largest covering 34%. The source material was memory CD8+ T cells from PBMCs. As for subset: CD45RO+ cells pooled with CCR7-negative TemRA cells. The receptor set was obtained from a young man in good health. Some clones in this sample may be carry-over from other donors' samples.

The chain carries TRBV29-1 and TRBJ2-7; no reliable D call. This CDR3 spans 13 amino acids. Germline-derived CDR1 and CDR2 are SQVTM and ANQGSEA. V lost 0 bases to trimming and J lost 3 bases, with 9 bases between them. The CDR3 reads CSVEDSPSYEQYF. The CDR3 DNA is TGCAGCGTTGAAGATTCGCCCAGCTACGAGCAGTACTTC.

This clone was picked up one time. This chain links TRBV6-1 with TRBJ2-7; TRBD2 matches 16 bases. This CDR3 region has 18 residues. J gave up 2 bases and V 1 base, and 5 bases lay outside the gene matches. Germline V gene data show CDR1 as MNHNS and CDR2 as SASEGT. The CDR3 is CASSEEGGLAGGPYEQYF. In DNA, the CDR3 is TGTGCCAGCAGTGAAGAAGGGGGACTAGCGGGAGGGCCCTACGAGCAGTACTTC.

This rearrangement joins TRBV9 to TRBJ2-7; 8 nucleotides align to TRBD1. In germline, CDR1 is SGDLS, CDR2 YYNGEE. The CDR3 consists of 15 residues. V shed 4 bases, J shed 0 bases, and the junction held 6 bases outside the gene matches. CDR3 nucleotides: TGTGCCAGCAGCCCCCGACAGGGGTACTCCTACGAGCAGTACTTC. Residues: CASSPRQGYSYEQYF.

The genes are TRBV30 and TRBJ1-5, with D possibly TRBD1 on 5 matching bases. Germline CDR1 and CDR2: GTSNPN and SVGIG (reference sequence). Trimming took off 5 bases at V and 3 bases at J, with 23 bases between the two ends. The CDR3 is 17 amino acids. The CDR3 here is CAWGNGRGACINQPQHF. As DNA, the CDR3 is TGTGCCTGGGGAAACGGGAGGGGCGCATGTATCAATCAGCCCCAGCATTTT.

A single count supports this clone. The chain is built from TRBV9 and TRBJ2-7; TRBD1 aligns across 8 bases. This CDR3 is 13 amino acids long. Trimming at V came to 3 bases and at J to 4 bases, leaving 3 bases not matched to a gene. From germline, CDR1 is SGDLS and CDR2 YYNGEE. CDR3 coding DNA: TGTGCCAGCAGCGATGGGACAGGTTACGAGCAGTACTTC. This sequence encodes CASSDGTGYEQYF.

The chain recombines TRBV7-8 with TRBJ2-2; 8 bases are shared with TRBD2. Germline values: CDR1 SGHVS, CDR2 FQNEAQ. Trimming cost V 8 bases and J 1 base; bases outside gene matches: 9. CDR3 length: 16 amino acids. CDR3 residues: CASGKEAGVNTGELFF. CDR3 sequence (DNA): TGTGCCAGCGGCAAGGAAGCGGGGGTGAACACCGGGGAGCTGTTTTTT.

Note on this clone: Other DNA sequences in this specimen translate into the identical CDR3. The chain carries TRBV19 and TRBJ1-5; TRBD1 might be the D (6 bases). CDR1 and CDR2 (germline): LNHDA, SQIVND (reference sequence). V lost 6 bases and J 6 bases, leaving 9 bases between the germline ends. CDR3 length: 12 residues. The CDR3 is CASRVGGQPQHF. The CDR3 DNA reads as TGTGCCAGTAGGGTAGGGGGTCAGCCCCAGCATTTT.

The J gene is TRBJ2-1, the V gene TRBV6-5, with D unresolved. Trimming pared 2 bases from V and 4 bases from J, leaving 6 bases between. CDR1 is MNHEY and CDR2 is SVGAGI in the germline V gene. The CDR3 sequence is 13 residues long. The CDR3 coding sequence is TGTGCCAGCAGTTACAGTGAGTACAATGAGCAGTTCTTC. Protein product: CASSYSEYNEQFF.